A selection of T cell receptor beta chains follows, all from one sample in a study of blood T cell repertoires in COVID-19. Measured with immunoSEQ multiplex PCR; TCRdb has only the in-frame clones, and not every one. The repertoire holds a few hundred thousand clones, with 85% to 90% as singletons. Sequencing was carried out using peripheral blood. These receptors were collected from a man in his late teens or twenties with active or convalescent COVID-19. Each CDR3 is given with its conserved first and last residue. D genes are given only for firm matches. For some rows the clone size is stated as once, few or many, or as a class when expanded; others skip it.

j_call d_call v_call clone_size cdr3_aa cdr3_nt
TRBJ1-5 TRBD1 TRBV19 NA CASSRQGVSNQPQHF TGTGCCAGTAGTCGACAGGGAGTTAGCAATCAGCCCCAGCATTTT
TRBJ2-1 TRBD2 TRBV5-1 NA CASDSSSGGNEQFF TGCGCCAGCGATTCGTCTAGCGGCGGCAATGAGCAGTTCTTC
TRBJ2-3 NA TRBV2 NA CASSERQGLDTQYF TGTGCCAGCAGTGAACGGCAGGGATTAGATACGCAGTATTTT
TRBJ1-1 NA TRBV7-2 NA CASSFEDRLNTEAFF TGTGCCAGCAGTTTCGAAGACAGGCTGAACACTGAAGCTTTCTTT
TRBJ1-5 NA TRBV5-6 NA CASSLGAGQFNQPQHF TGTGCCAGCAGCTTGGGTGCCGGACAGTTTAATCAGCCCCAGCATTTT
TRBJ1-2 TRBD1 TRBV2 NA CASSEDRGQDGYTF TGTGCCAGCAGTGAAGACAGGGGGCAAGATGGCTACACCTTC
TRBJ1-1 TRBD1 TRBV14 few CASRHRSRDRVLGAFF TGTGCCAGCAGACATCGTTCCCGGGACAGGGTCTTAGGGGCTTTCTTT
TRBJ2-1 NA TRBV29-1 few CSATDRSRYGQFF TGCAGCGCCACTGACAGGTCTCGGTACGGGCAGTTCTTC
TRBJ2-5 NA TRBV25-1 NA CASSEGRPRETQYF TGTGCCAGCAGTGAAGGGAGGCCCAGAGAGACCCAGTACTTC
TRBJ1-3 NA TRBV2 NA CARNGVGNTIYF TGTGCCAGAAACGGGGTCGGAAACACCATATATTTT
TRBJ2-7 TRBD1 TRBV5-1 once CASRYGRYDRESYEQYF TGCGCCAGCAGATACGGACGATATGACAGGGAGTCCTACGAGCAGTACTTC
TRBJ2-7 TRBD1 TRBV6-5 NA CASSYRQGASYEQYF TGTGCCAGCAGTTACCGCCAGGGGGCCTCCTACGAGCAGTACTTC
TRBJ2-3 TRBD2 TRBV5-1 NA CASSRTSGFGADTQYF TGCGCCAGCAGCAGGACTAGCGGGTTCGGTGCAGATACGCAGTATTTT
TRBJ2-7 TRBD2 TRBV4-3 NA CASSPGLAVTYEQYF TGCGCCAGCAGCCCAGGACTAGCGGTGACCTACGAGCAGTACTTC
TRBJ2-2 NA TRBV18 NA CASSPWATGELFF TGTGCCAGCTCACCCTGGGCGACGGGGGAGCTGTTTTTT
TRBJ1-5 TRBD1 TRBV19 once CASNRGGNQPQHF TGTGCCAGTAACAGGGGCGGCAATCAGCCCCAGCATTTT
TRBJ1-5 NA TRBV19 NA CASSTRTGGGVADQPQHF TGTGCCAGTAGTACACGGACGGGGGGAGGAGTGGCTGACCAGCCCCAGCATTTT
TRBJ1-6 NA TRBV7-7 NA CASSLAQHYNSPLHF TGTGCTAGCAGCTTAGCACAGCACTATAATTCACCCCTCCACTTT
TRBJ1-6 NA TRBV6-1 NA CASSELPLVGLNSPLHF TGTGCCAGCAGTGAACTTCCGCTGGTGGGCCTTAATTCACCCCTCCACTTT
TRBJ2-7 NA TRBV9 few CASSPGQSWSYEQYF TGTGCCAGCAGCCCAGGGCAGTCTTGGTCCTACGAGCAGTACTTC
TRBJ2-5 NA TRBV5-1 NA CASWAGGLVQETQYF TGCGCCAGTTGGGCGGGTGGACTGGTACAAGAGACCCAGTACTTC
TRBJ2-1 TRBD2 TRBV7-2 NA CASSFAGGPGNEQFF TGTGCCAGCAGCTTCGCGGGAGGGCCGGGAAATGAGCAGTTCTTC
TRBJ2-4 TRBD2 TRBV6-2/TRBV6-3 NA CASSGGSQYIQYF TGTGCCAGCAGCGGCGGGAGTCAGTACATTCAGTACTTC
TRBJ1-5 NA TRBV4-3 NA CASSQEAYSNQPQHF TGCGCCAGCAGCCAAGAAGCATATAGCAATCAGCCCCAGCATTTT
TRBJ2-1 TRBD1 TRBV6-5 NA CASNKGAGNEQFF TGTGCCAGCAACAAGGGGGCCGGCAATGAGCAGTTCTTC
TRBJ1-3 NA TRBV19 NA CASRQVFSGNTIYF TGTGCCAGTAGACAGGTCTTCTCTGGAAACACCATATATTTT
TRBJ1-6 TRBD1 TRBV2 NA CASRPRQGSPLHF TGTGCCAGCAGACCTAGACAGGGTTCACCCCTCCACTTT
TRBJ1-4 NA TRBV7-9 once CASSLVQGSLFF TGTGCCAGCAGCTTAGTGCAGGGATCACTGTTTTTT
TRBJ2-5 TRBD1 TRBV6-4 NA CASRWTGEKTQYF TGTGCCAGCCGTTGGACAGGGGAAAAAACCCAGTACTTC
TRBJ1-4 TRBD1 TRBV7-9 NA CACPTGTGNEKLFF TGTGCCTGCCCGACAGGGACTGGTAATGAAAAACTGTTTTTT
TRBJ1-5 NA TRBV20-1 NA CSAIDRYGNQPQHF TGCAGTGCTATTGACAGGTACGGCAATCAGCCCCAGCATTTT
TRBJ2-3 NA TRBV6-2/TRBV6-3 few CASSYGTPPDTQYF TGTGCCAGCAGTTATGGGACTCCGCCAGATACGCAGTATTTT
TRBJ2-2 NA TRBV4-3 NA CAITGELFF TGCGCCATAACCGGGGAGCTGTTTTTT
TRBJ2-2 NA TRBV5-1 NA CASSFAGPNTGELFF TGCGCCAGCAGCTTCGCGGGACCGAACACCGGGGAGCTGTTTTTT
TRBJ1-3 TRBD1 TRBV19 NA CASSLDRGAGNTIYF TGTGCCAGTAGTCTCGACAGGGGAGCTGGAAACACCATATATTTT
TRBJ1-3 NA TRBV28 NA CASTSQGRGNTIYF TGTGCCAGCACCTCCCAGGGTAGAGGAAACACCATATATTTT
TRBJ1-3 NA TRBV4-1 NA CGPDGGPRTGNTIYF TGCGGACCTGACGGAGGACCGAGAACTGGAAACACCATATATTTT
TRBJ1-6 NA TRBV6-6 few CASIGGVANSPLHF TGTGCCAGCATCGGGGGGGTGGCGAATTCACCCCTCCACTTT
TRBJ1-3 NA TRBV28 NA CASISQADSGNTIYF TGTGCCAGCATCTCCCAGGCAGATTCTGGAAACACCATATATTTT
TRBJ2-2 NA TRBV6-6 NA CASHSNTGELFF TGTGCCAGTCATTCGAACACCGGGGAGCTGTTTTTT
TRBJ2-7 TRBD1 TRBV9 NA CASSPSDRGWDEQYF TGTGCCAGCAGCCCCTCGGACAGGGGCTGGGACGAGCAGTACTTC
TRBJ2-6 NA TRBV19 NA CASSTSGSGANVLTF TGTGCCAGTAGTACTTCAGGGTCTGGGGCCAACGTCCTGACTTTC
TRBJ1-2 TRBD1 TRBV6-5 NA CASSPRDRGRGGYTF TGTGCCAGCAGTCCCCGGGACAGGGGGCGAGGGGGCTACACCTTC
TRBJ1-3 NA TRBV6-1 NA CASSDRAGAGNTIYF TGTGCCAGCAGTGATAGGGCAGGGGCAGGAAACACCATATATTTT
TRBJ2-2 NA TRBV7-2 NA CASSLEGLYTGELFF TGTGCCAGCAGCCTCGAAGGACTGTACACCGGGGAGCTGTTTTTT
TRBJ2-1 TRBD1 TRBV6-5 NA CASQGAGEQFF TGTGCCAGTCAGGGGGCCGGTGAGCAGTTCTTC
TRBJ2-2 TRBD2 TRBV5-5 NA CASSFYLTSDYTGELFF TGTGCCAGCAGCTTTTACCTGACTAGCGACTACACCGGGGAGCTGTTTTTT
TRBJ1-1 NA TRBV29-1 NA CSVVWLQEAFF TGCAGCGTTGTATGGCTACAGGAAGCTTTCTTT
TRBJ2-3 TRBD1 TRBV11-3 NA CASSGRDRGLYF TGTGCCAGCAGCGGCCGGGACAGGGGGCTTTATTTT
TRBJ1-1 NA TRBV5-1 NA CASSLAPGGGEAFF TGCGCCAGCAGCTTGGCCCCGGGGGGGGGTGAAGCTTTCTTT
TRBJ2-5 NA TRBV6-1 NA CASSDRRGQETQYF TGTGCCAGCAGTGATAGAAGGGGGCAAGAGACCCAGTACTTC
TRBJ1-4 TRBD1 TRBV19 NA CASSMTRGLREKLFF TGTGCCAGTAGTATGACGAGGGGGCTGCGTGAAAAACTGTTTTTT
TRBJ1-5 NA TRBV4-1 NA CASSQDRGDVDQPQHF TGCGCCAGCAGCCAAGACAGGGGCGATGTCGATCAGCCCCAGCATTTT
TRBJ2-7 TRBD2 TRBV7-9 NA CASSSSGATYEQYF TGTGCCAGCAGCTCAAGCGGGGCAACCTACGAGCAGTACTTC
TRBJ2-7 NA TRBV2 NA CASRVVTYEQYF TGTGCCAGCAGAGTAGTTACCTACGAGCAGTACTTC